This T cell receptor beta chain emerged from a study of OX40 agonist ivuxolimab in advanced cancers. Study information: The group had a mean age of 60 years, ranged from about 23 to 85, and was 80% to 85% male. Earlier treatment with anti-PD-1, anti-PD-L1 or anti-CTLA-4 was permitted, and roughly 42% had received some.

The protocol was immunoSEQ multiplex PCR, while the TCRdb copy is restricted to in-frame clones and leaves out a portion. The table includes 70,000 to 80,000 clones, around 86% detected once. Findings of the study overall: Clones of CD4+ and CD8+ blood T cells grew by week 6 at doses of 0.1 to 3.0 mg/kg.

This clone was recorded once. Its antigen is currently unknown. The CDR3 contains 17 residues. V lost 2 bases, J lost 0 bases, and 4 bases stayed unmatched. Per the germline V gene, CDR1 is SGDLS and CDR2 is YYNGEE. This specimen consisted of CD4+ or CD8+ T cells sorted from blood, obtained in a trial of the OX40 agonist ivuxolimab. This chain uses TRBV9 with TRBJ2-6, with TRBD2 matching over 8 bases. The receptor was derived from an adult with an advanced solid tumor such as melanoma, head and neck, liver or kidney cancer. CDR3 sequence reads: CASSVGGESSGANVLTF. The CDR3 DNA reads as TGTGCCAGCAGCGTCGGGGGGGAAAGCTCTGGGGCCAACGTCCTGACTTTC.